This TCR beta chain was sequenced during a study of shared T cell receptors in the human thymus. Data came from immunoSEQ multiplex PCR; TCRdb stores just in-frame clones and leaves some out. This sample has 500,000 to 550,000 clones, with approximately 80% found just once. To note about this clone: The sample carries other DNA sequences with the same CDR3.

The V segment lost 3 bases and the J segment 5 bases; nucleotides outside the gene matches: 3. Germline-derived CDR1 and CDR2 are MNHEY and SMNVEV (reference sequence). The CDR3 sequence is 13 residues long. The same data also went into a second study, on human thymus T cells.

Sequencing was performed on thymocytes. The chain is built from TRBV27 and TRBJ2-7, with TRBD1 matching 8 bases. The sequence came from a boy under two years old with a congenital heart defect. CDR3 region: CASSLDRAHEQYF. The CDR3 DNA sequence: TGTGCCAGCAGTTTGGACAGGGCCCACGAGCAGTACTTC.